This T cell receptor beta chain was retrieved from a study of blood T cell repertoires in COVID-19 (TCRdb year 2020). Background for the entire study: The collaborator samples originated in the United States, Italy and Spain and spanned the acute and convalescent phases of COVID-19. The prospective study material was composed of cDNA or gDNA derived from T cells, B-cell-depleted T cells, or PBMCs. The dataset comprised deeply sampled blood TCRbeta repertoires from subjects exposed to, actively infected with, or recovered from COVID-19. The repertoires were released in a freely available public database meant as a resource for research on the immune response to SARS-CoV-2. The samples were drawn from two sources: the first 160 participants of the ongoing ImmuneRACE study, and approximately 1,300 subjects contributed by 6 global collaborators. The sample metadata nearly always contained a de-identified subject ID, COVID-19 status, age in years and sex. Where available, HLA class I and class II types were obtained from metadata supplied by the sample provider rather than from assay-based typing.

The sample holds a few counts of this clone. Its antigen target is currently unknown. The sample holds no much larger clone one base away, and base qualities are not on file. At one collaborating source in Seattle, patients were enrolled during active infection and were followed longitudinally through the course of disease. The collaborating institutions used their own protocols to collect whole blood in K2EDTA tubes. For TCRbeta analysis, collaborator samples were shipped as frozen whole blood, as isolated PBMCs, or as DNA extracted from either sample type. A distance of 10 bases separates the germline ends of V and J, which lose 3 bases and 4 bases respectively. The CDR3 starts with the cysteine, ends with the phenylalanine, and has 13 residues. The entry retains the CDR3 DNA only, 39 bases that are in frame from base 1. In the germline V gene, CDR1 corresponds to SGHTA and CDR2 to FQGNSA. The paper as a whole reports these results and caveats: Clinical and demographic metadata were provided uncurated, with the amount varying by source and participant.

TCRbeta CDR3 regions were amplified from genomic DNA using the immunoSEQ Assay, a bias-controlled multiplex PCR. The published analysis was carried out like this. Within the assay, amplification of reference gene primers was used to estimate how many nucleated cells each sample contained. Sequence reads were collapsed and filtered to measure the absolute abundance of every unique TCRbeta CDR3 rearrangement. For each sample, productive Simpson clonality was calculated as the square root of Simpson's diversity index across productive rearrangements. This immuneACCESS table, as held by TCRdb, lists in-frame sequences with V and J called but not all clones. Of the missing ones, under half trace to an unresolved V gene in checked studies; the others have no known cause. V and J calls and clone size are those listed in that table; D and trimming were worked out from the DNA. The sample contains under 100,000 clones, under 85% of them found a single time. The ten largest clonotypes hold roughly 3% of the sample.

The receptor comes from a woman older than 75 with COVID-19, enrolled during active disease. The chain employs TRBV7-2 and TRBJ2-7, with a weak D call of TRBD1 (5 bases match). What was sequenced was peripheral blood. The CDR3 protein sequence reads: CASSFQGSYEQYF. The bases are TGTGCCAGCAGCTTCCAGGGTAGTTACGAGCAGTACTTC.